These 19 T cell receptor beta chains were all obtained from the same sample, sequenced in a study of blood T cell repertoires in COVID-19. The repertoire was sequenced with immunoSEQ multiplex PCR; TCRdb's copy has only in-frame clones and lacks some. There are 100,000 to 110,000 clones in the sample; roughly 87% occur only once, and around 7.2% lies in the top ten. Sequencing was done on a sample of peripheral blood. The receptors stem from a man aged 25-40 years in a cohort sampled during active COVID-19.

V and J are TRBV3-1 (or the pseudogene TRBV3-2) and TRBJ2-7, with D unclear. V lost 6 bases to trimming and J lost 7 bases, with 16 bases between them. This CDR3 contains 13 residues. The germline gives CDR1 LGHDT, CDR2 YNNKEL (reference sequence). The CDR3 protein is CASSPPALEEQYF. CDR3 DNA: TGTGCCAGCAGTCCCCCCGCCCTGGAGGAGCAGTACTTC.

The chain has TRBV5-6 and TRBJ1-2; 9 bases align to TRBD1. The germline V gene has CDR1 SGHDT and CDR2 YYEEEE. V lost 4 bases, J lost 7 bases, and 14 bases stayed unmatched. This CDR3 is 16 amino acids long. CDR3 residues: CASSLSLGQGGSGYTF. The CDR3 DNA follows: TGTGCCAGCAGCCTGAGCCTGGGACAGGGAGGTTCTGGCTACACCTTC. Supplemented by reference TRBV5-6 and TRBJ1-2, the full variable domain reads DAGVTQSPTHLIKTRGQQVTLRCSPKSGHDTVSWYQQALGQGPQFIFQYYEEEERQRGNFPDRFSGHQFPNYSSELNVNALLLGDSALYLCASSLSLGQGGSGYTFGSGTRLTVV.

This rearrangement joins TRBV18 to TRBJ2-3; D is possibly TRBD2 (6 bases). V was pared by 4 bases and J by 4 bases, with 6 bases between. Germline-derived CDR1 and CDR2 are KGHSH and LQKENI. This CDR3 contains 12 residues. DNA of the CDR3: TGTGCCAGCTCACGGGGGGCAGATACGCAGTATTTT. Residues: CASSRGADTQYF.

The chain is built from TRBV5-1 and TRBJ1-6; TRBD1 matches at 8 bases. With 3 bases clipped from V and 3 bases from J, the junction kept 8 bases outside the gene matches. Looked up from germline, CDR1 is SGHRS and CDR2 is YFSETQ. CDR3 length equals 17 residues. Written as DNA, the CDR3 is TGCGCCAGCAGCTGGACAGGGCAAGGGGACTATAATTCACCCCTCCACTTT. Protein sequence: CASSWTGQGDYNSPLHF.

The genes are TRBV9 and TRBJ1-6; TRBD1 aligns across 11 bases. Germline values: CDR1 SGDLS, CDR2 YYNGEE. Unmatched junction bases numbered 3, after V lost 3 bases and J lost 10 bases. The CDR3 contains 14 residues. CDR3 sequence (DNA): TGTGCCAGCAGCGCCGGGACAGGGGGGTCACCCCTCCACTTT. This sequence encodes CASSAGTGGSPLHF.

The V gene is TRBV18, the J gene TRBJ2-3; tentative D call: TRBD2 (6 bases). Germline V gene lookup returns CDR1 KGHSH and CDR2 LQKENI. This CDR3 has 16 amino acids. V was shortened by 2 bases and J by 0 bases, with 12 bases between the two germline ends. The CDR3 DNA reads as TGTGCCAGCTCACCATACCGACTAGAAAGCACAGATACGCAGTATTTT. Its translation is CASSPYRLESTDTQYF.

This chain connects TRBV7-2 to TRBJ2-2; TRBD1 agrees at 7 bases. The CDR3 extends over 14 amino acids. CDR1 is SGHTA, CDR2 FQGNSA, per germline. With V trimmed by 5 bases and J by 4 bases, 4 bases remained unmatched. The DNA of the CDR3 is TGTGCCAGCAGCCGTACAGGGGTCACCGGGGAGCTGTTTTTT. Protein product: CASSRTGVTGELFF.

The chain joins TRBV28 to TRBJ1-1, with a tentative D call TRBD1 (6 bases). This CDR3 spans 13 amino acids. V was trimmed by 3 bases and J by 6 bases, leaving 11 bases between them. Germline assignment: CDR1 MDHEN and CDR2 SYDVKM. The DNA of the CDR3 is TGTGCCAGCAGTTTTTACAGGGCTCCTGAAGCTTTCTTT. As protein: CASSFYRAPEAFF.

The chain links TRBV19 to TRBJ2-1; a possible D gene is TRBD1 (5 bases). Looked up from germline, CDR1 is LNHDA and CDR2 is SQIVND (reference sequence). Trimming took off 2 bases at V and 7 bases at J, with 12 bases between the two ends. The CDR3 covers 14 residues. Here the CDR3 DNA reads TGTGCCAGTAGTATATACGTAGGGGCAAATGAGCAGTTCTTC. Translating it yields CASSIYVGANEQFF.

The DNA for the CDR3 is TGTGCCAGCAGCCCGTGGGGAGGGGGCTACGAGCAGTACTTC. The encoded protein is CASSPWGGGYEQYF. V is TRBV5-6 and J is TRBJ2-7, with D possibly matching TRBD2 (7 bases). The V end was cut by 4 bases, the J end by 3 bases, with 14 bases between. There are 14 residues in the CDR3. Germline V gene sequence: CDR1 SGHDT, CDR2 YYEEEE.

The rearrangement links TRBV29-1 to TRBJ2-3, with TRBD2 matching 13 bases. V lost 7 bases, J lost 6 bases, and 10 bases stayed unmatched. Per germline, CDR1 SQVTM and CDR2 ANQGSEA. The CDR3 loop spans 15 amino acids. CDR3 DNA sequence: TGCAGCGGAGGGTTACTAGCGGGGGGGCCGGATACGCAGTATTTT. This codes for CSGGLLAGGPDTQYF.

CDR3 in DNA: TGTGCCACCAGTGATGCCCGGTATGAGCAGTTCTTC. Its protein is CATSDARYEQFF. This rearrangement joins TRBV24-1 to TRBJ2-1; the D is unclear. There are 12 residues in the CDR3. Germline V gene data show CDR1 as KGHDR and CDR2 as SFDVKD. V was clipped by 3 bases and J by 8 bases, with 7 bases between them.

The V gene is TRBV6-2 or TRBV6-3, the J gene TRBJ2-1; D perhaps matches TRBD2 (6 bases). CDR3 size: 16 residues. Per the germline V gene, CDR1 is MNHEY and CDR2 is SVGEGT. Trimming removed 4 bases from V and 2 bases from J, with 15 bases in between. The CDR3 region has the DNA TGTGCCAGCAGTTCCGATCTAGCGTTCACCTACAATGAGCAGTTCTTC. This gives the protein CASSSDLAFTYNEQFF.

The V call is TRBV18, the J call TRBJ2-3; D is unclear. Deletions cut 9 bases from V and 4 bases from J, with 11 bases between. The germline V gene has CDR1 KGHSH and CDR2 LQKENI. The CDR3 runs to 12 residues. CDR3 amino acids: CASYIVPDTQYF. As DNA, the CDR3 is TGTGCCAGTTACATCGTCCCAGATACGCAGTATTTT.

V and J are TRBV4-1 and TRBJ2-7, with 7 bases matching TRBD1. V shed 6 bases and J 1 base; nucleotides not matched to a gene: 12. Germline-derived CDR1 and CDR2 are MGHRA and YSYEKL. CDR3 length equals 16 residues. CDR3 residues: CASSPKRDSLSYEQYF. CDR3 in DNA: TGCGCCAGCAGTCCTAAACGGGACAGTTTATCCTACGAGCAGTACTTC.

V and J are TRBV14 and TRBJ1-1; 9 bases line up with TRBD1. The CDR3 covers 13 residues. Germline V lookup: CDR1 SGHDN, CDR2 FVKESK. V shed 4 bases, J shed 11 bases, and the junction held 8 bases outside the gene matches. Written as DNA, the CDR3 is TGTGCCAGCAGCCGAACAGGACAGGGGACGGCTTTCTTT. Translating it yields CASSRTGQGTAFF.

J is TRBJ1-2 and V is TRBV14; D is ambiguous. V gave up 2 bases and J gave up 4 bases, with 14 bases separating them. Germline-derived CDR1 and CDR2 are SGHDN and FVKESK. The CDR3 consists of 15 residues. The CDR3, as DNA: TGTGCCAGCAGCCAACAGTCACCGCAAACCTATGGCTACACCTTC. It translates to CASSQQSPQTYGYTF.

This chain uses TRBV12-5 with TRBJ1-3; D is perhaps TRBD1 (5 bases). The germline V gene encodes CDR1 LGHNT and CDR2 FRNRAP. The V and J ends lost 6 bases and 4 bases respectively, with 13 bases between them. This CDR3 spans 14 amino acids. This CDR3 reads CASGPVGGGNTIYF. CDR3 DNA sequence: TGTGCTAGTGGCCCCGTTGGGGGGGGAAACACCATATATTTT.

This chain joins TRBV2 and TRBJ2-7; 7 bases are shared with TRBD1. V dropped 8 bases and J dropped 9; count of bases not matched to a gene: 25. Per the germline V gene, CDR1 is SNHLY and CDR2 is FYNNEI. The CDR3 is 17 residues long. The CDR3 DNA is TGTGCCAGCTGTTCCACCGGGACAGAAGAGGGCTGGCTTAGGCAGTACTTC. Amino acids: CASCSTGTEEGWLRQYF.